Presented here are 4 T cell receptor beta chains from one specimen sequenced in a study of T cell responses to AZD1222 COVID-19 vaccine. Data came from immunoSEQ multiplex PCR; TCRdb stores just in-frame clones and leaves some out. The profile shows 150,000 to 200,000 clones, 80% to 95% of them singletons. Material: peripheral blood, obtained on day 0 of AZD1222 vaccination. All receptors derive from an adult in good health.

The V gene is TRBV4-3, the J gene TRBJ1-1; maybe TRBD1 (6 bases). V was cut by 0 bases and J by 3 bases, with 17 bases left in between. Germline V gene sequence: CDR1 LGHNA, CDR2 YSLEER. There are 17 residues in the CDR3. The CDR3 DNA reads TGCGCCAGCAGCCAAGATTCGTCCGGGACAAGTTACACTGAAGCTTTCTTT. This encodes CASSQDSSGTSYTEAFF.

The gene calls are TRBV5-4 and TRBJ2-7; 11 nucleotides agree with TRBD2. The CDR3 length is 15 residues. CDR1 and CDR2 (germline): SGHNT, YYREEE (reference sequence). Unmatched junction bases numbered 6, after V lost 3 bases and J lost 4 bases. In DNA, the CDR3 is TGTGCCAGCAGCTGGGGACTAGCGGAACAATACGAGCAGTACTTC. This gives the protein CASSWGLAEQYEQYF.

CDR3 protein: CASSEGGWFYGYTF. The CDR3 coding sequence is TGTGCCAGCAGTGAAGGGGGATGGTTCTATGGCTACACCTTC. This chain links TRBV6-1 with TRBJ1-2; D ambiguous. CDR3 size: 14 residues. Germline lookup yields CDR1 MNHNS and CDR2 SASEGT. V gave up 1 base and J gave up 4 bases, with 10 bases separating them.

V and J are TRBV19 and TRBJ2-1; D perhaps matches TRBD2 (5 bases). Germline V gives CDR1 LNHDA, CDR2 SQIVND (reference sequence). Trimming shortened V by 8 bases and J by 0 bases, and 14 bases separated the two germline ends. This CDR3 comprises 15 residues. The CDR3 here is CASSEPGSSYNEQFF. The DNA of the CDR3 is TGTGCCAGTTCCGAGCCTGGGAGCTCCTACAATGAGCAGTTCTTC.